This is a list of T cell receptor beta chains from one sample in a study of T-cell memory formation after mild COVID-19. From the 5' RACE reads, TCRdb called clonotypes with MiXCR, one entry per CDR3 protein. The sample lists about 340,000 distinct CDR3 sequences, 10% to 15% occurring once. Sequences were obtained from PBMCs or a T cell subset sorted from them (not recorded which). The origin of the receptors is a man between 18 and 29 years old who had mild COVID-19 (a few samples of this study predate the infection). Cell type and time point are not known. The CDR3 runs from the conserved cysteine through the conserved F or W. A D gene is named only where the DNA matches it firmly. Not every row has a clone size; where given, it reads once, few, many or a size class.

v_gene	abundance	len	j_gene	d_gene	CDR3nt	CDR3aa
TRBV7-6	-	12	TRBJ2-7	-	TGTGCCAGCAGGGGGGCCAGCTACGAGCAGTACTTC	CASRGASYEQYF
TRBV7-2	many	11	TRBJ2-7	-	TGTGCCAGCAGCTTCCTTTACGAGCAGTACTTC	CASSFLYEQYF
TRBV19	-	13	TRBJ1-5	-	TGTGCCAGTAGTAAGACAGGTATTCAGCCCCAGCATTTT	CASSKTGIQPQHF
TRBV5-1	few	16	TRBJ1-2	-	TGCGCCAGCAGCTTGACCACCTTCAGACAGTACGGCGGCTACACCTTC	CASSLTTFRQYGGYTF
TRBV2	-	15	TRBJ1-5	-	TGTGCCAGCAAGAAGGCGGGGGTTAGCAATCAGCCCCAGCATTTT	CASKKAGVSNQPQHF
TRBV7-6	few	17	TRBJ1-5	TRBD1	TGTGCCAGCAGCTACCTTCCGACAGGGGATAGCAATCAGCCCCAGCATTTT	CASSYLPTGDSNQPQHF
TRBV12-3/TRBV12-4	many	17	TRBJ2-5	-	TGTGCCAGCAGCCTAATGGGGGCCCGGGACGGCAAAGAGACCCAGTACTTC	CASSLMGARDGKETQYF
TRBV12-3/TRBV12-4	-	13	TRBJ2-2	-	TGTGCCAGCAGAACGCCCCACGTCGGGGAGCTGTTTTTT	CASRTPHVGELFF
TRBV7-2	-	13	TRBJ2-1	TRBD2	TGTGCCAGCAGTTCTCTAGCGGGGGGGCGGAGGTTCTTC	CASSSLAGGRRFF
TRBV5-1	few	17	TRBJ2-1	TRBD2	TGCGCCAGCAGATCAGTAGTGGGACTAGCTACCTACAATGAGCAGTTCTTC	CASRSVVGLATYNEQFF
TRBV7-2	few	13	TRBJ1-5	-	TGTGCCAGCAGCTTAGGACCGAATCAGCTCCAGCATTTT	CASSLGPNQLQHF
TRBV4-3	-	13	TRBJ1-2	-	TGCGCCAGCAGCCAAGATAGTGGGGAGGGCTACACCTTC	CASSQDSGEGYTF
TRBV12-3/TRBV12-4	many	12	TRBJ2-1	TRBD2	TGTGCCAGCAGATTTAGCGGGGGAGAGCAGTTCTTC	CASRFSGGEQFF
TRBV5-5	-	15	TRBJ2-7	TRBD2	TGTGCCAGCAGTTTTGGACTAGCGGGGTGGGACGAGCAGTACTTC	CASSFGLAGWDEQYF
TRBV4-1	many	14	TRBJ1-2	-	TGCGCCAGCAGCCAAGAAGCACTTAACTATGGCTACACCTTC	CASSQEALNYGYTF
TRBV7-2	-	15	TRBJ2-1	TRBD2	TGTGCCAGCAGCTCGGGGAGGGACCCGAGGTATGAGCAGTTCTTC	CASSSGRDPRYEQFF
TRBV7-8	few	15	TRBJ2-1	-	TGTGCCAGCAGCTTAGCGGGCATTCACTACAATGAGCAGTTCTTC	CASSLAGIHYNEQFF
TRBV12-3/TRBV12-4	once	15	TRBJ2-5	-	TGTGCCAGCAGCATCTACCGGGACAACCAAGAGACCCAGTACTTC	CASSIYRDNQETQYF
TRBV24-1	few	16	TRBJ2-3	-	TGTGCCACCAGTGACTCCCGGGTCTTAGCTCGGGATACGCAGTATTTT	CATSDSRVLARDTQYF
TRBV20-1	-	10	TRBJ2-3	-	TGCAGCTACGGGGTGGATACGCAGTATTTT	CSYGVDTQYF
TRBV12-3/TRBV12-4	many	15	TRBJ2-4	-	TGTGCCAGCAGTGAACAGGGATCGGCCAAAAACATTCAGTACTTC	CASSEQGSAKNIQYF
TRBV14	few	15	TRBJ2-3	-	TGTGCCAGCAGCCAAGTAGGAGGGGGGGTTGATACGCAGTATTTT	CASSQVGGGVDTQYF
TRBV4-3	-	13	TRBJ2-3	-	TGCGCCAGCAGCCCGAGGATGGCAGATACGCAGTATTTT	CASSPRMADTQYF
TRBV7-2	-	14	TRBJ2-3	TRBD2	TGTGCCAGCAGCATCGGGGGGGGCACAGATACGCAGTATTTT	CASSIGGGTDTQYF
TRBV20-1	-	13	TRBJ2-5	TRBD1	TGCAGTGCTAGATTGGGACAGATTGAGACCCAGTACTTC	CSARLGQIETQYF
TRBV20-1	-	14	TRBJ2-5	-	TGCAGTGCTAGCGCTAGTCGGATCCAAGAGACCCAGTACTTC	CSASASRIQETQYF
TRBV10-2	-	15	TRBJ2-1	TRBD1	TGCGCCAGCAACCCGGGACAGGGGGCACACAATGAGCAGTTCTTC	CASNPGQGAHNEQFF
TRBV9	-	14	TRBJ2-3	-	TGTGCCAGCAACAGACTAGACCCCCCAGATACGCAGTATTTT	CASNRLDPPDTQYF
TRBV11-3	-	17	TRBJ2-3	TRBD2	TGTGCCAGCAGCTTAGGACTAGCGGGGGGTGGGCCAGATACGCAGTATTTT	CASSLGLAGGGPDTQYF
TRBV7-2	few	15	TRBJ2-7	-	TGTGCCAGCAGCCGACTCAGGGGGGCGGACTACGAGCAGTACTTC	CASSRLRGADYEQYF
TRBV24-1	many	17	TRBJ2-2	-	TGTGCCACCAGTGATTTGAGTGCAGGGGCGTACACCGGGGAGCTGTTTTTT	CATSDLSAGAYTGELFF
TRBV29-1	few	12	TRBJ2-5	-	TGCAGCGTTATAAGAGGGCAAGAGACCCAGTACTTC	CSVIRGQETQYF
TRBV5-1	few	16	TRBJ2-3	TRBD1	TGCGCCAGCAGCTTGGAAGGGACAGGGGACCCAGATACGCAGTATTTT	CASSLEGTGDPDTQYF
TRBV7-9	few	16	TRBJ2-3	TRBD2	TGTGCCAGCAGCTTGCCGCGGGGGGAACGCACAGATACGCAGTATTTT	CASSLPRGERTDTQYF
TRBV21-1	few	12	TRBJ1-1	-	TGTGCCAGCAGCAAGAAACACCGACTGGCTTTCTTT	CASSKKHRLAFF
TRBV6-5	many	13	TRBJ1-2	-	TGTGCCAGCAGCCCAGTATACTTGGACGGCTACACCTTC	CASSPVYLDGYTF
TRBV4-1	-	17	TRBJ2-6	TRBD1	TGCGCCAGCAGCCAAGGACAGGGACACTCTGGGGCCAACGTCCTGACTTTC	CASSQGQGHSGANVLTF
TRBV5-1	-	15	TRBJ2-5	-	TGCGCCAGCAGCTTTGGGGGGTTCGTCCAAGAGACCCAGTACTTC	CASSFGGFVQETQYF
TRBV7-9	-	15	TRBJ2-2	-	TGTGCCAGCAGCTCTTCAGGGGCGTTAACCGGGGAGCTGTTTTTT	CASSSSGALTGELFF
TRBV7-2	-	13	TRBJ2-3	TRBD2	TGTGCCATCGCGAAACCCGGGGGGGATACGCAGTATTTT	CAIAKPGGDTQYF
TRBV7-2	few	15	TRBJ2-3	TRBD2	TGTGCCAGCAGCTCCACTAGCGGGGGGGGCTATACGCAGTATTTT	CASSSTSGGGYTQYF
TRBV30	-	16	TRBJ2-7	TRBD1	TGTGCCTGGAGTGTCAGCCGGACAGGGATGTCCTACGAGCAGTACTTC	CAWSVSRTGMSYEQYF
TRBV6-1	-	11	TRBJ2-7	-	TGTGCCAGCGCCACAAGTCGCGAGCAGTACTTC	CASATSREQYF